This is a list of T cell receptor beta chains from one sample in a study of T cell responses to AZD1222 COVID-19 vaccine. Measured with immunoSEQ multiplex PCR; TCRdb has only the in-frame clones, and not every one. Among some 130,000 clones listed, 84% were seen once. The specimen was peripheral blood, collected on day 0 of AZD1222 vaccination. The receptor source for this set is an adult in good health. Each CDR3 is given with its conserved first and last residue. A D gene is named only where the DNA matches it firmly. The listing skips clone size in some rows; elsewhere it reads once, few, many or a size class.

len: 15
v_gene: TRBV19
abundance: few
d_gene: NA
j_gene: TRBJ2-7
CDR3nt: TGTGCCAGTAGCTCTACGGGGGACCGAACCTACGAGCAGTACTTC
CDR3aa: CASSSTGDRTYEQYF

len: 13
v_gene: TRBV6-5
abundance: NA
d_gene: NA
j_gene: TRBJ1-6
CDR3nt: TGTGCCAGCAGCCATCAGGGGAATTCACCCCTCCACTTT
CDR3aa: CASSHQGNSPLHF

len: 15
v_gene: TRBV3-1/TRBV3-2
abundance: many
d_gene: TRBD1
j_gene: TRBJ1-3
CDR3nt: TGTGCCAGCAGCCAGAGGAGGGGGCTAGGAAACACCATATATTTT
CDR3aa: CASSQRRGLGNTIYF

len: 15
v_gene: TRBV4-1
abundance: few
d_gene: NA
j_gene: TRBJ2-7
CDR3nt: TGCGCCAGCAGCCATGAGAACAGGATATACTACGAGCAGTACTTC
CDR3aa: CASSHENRIYYEQYF

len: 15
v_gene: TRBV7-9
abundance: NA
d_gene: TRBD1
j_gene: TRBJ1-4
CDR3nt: TGTGCCAGCAGCCCCTGGACAGGCGACAATGAAAAACTGTTTTTT
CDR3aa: CASSPWTGDNEKLFF

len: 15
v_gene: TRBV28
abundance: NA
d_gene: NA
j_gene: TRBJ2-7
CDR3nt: TGTGCCAGCAGTTTCGCATTTGCAGGGCCCTACGAGCAGTACTTC
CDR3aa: CASSFAFAGPYEQYF

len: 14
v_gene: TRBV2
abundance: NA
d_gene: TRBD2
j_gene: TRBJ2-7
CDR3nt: TGTGCCAGCCAATCGGGACTAGCGTCCTACGAGCAGTACTTC
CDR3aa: CASQSGLASYEQYF

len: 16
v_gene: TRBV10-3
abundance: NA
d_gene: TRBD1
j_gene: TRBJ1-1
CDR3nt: TGTGCCATCAGTGAGTCGACAGGGGGACTGAACACTGAAGCTTTCTTT
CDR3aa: CAISESTGGLNTEAFF

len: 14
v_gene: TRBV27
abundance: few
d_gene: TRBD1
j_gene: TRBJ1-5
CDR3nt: TGTGCCAGCAGGAGACAGGGCTCGGGTCAGCCCCAGCATTTT
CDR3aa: CASRRQGSGQPQHF

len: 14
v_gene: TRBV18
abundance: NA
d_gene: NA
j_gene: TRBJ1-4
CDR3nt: TGTGCCAGCTCGCCTATGTCAGGGGAGGAAAAACTGTTTTTT
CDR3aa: CASSPMSGEEKLFF

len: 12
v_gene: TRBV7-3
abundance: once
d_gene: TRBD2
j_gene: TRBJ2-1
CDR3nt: TGTGCCAGCAGCCCTAGCGGGGGCGAGCAGTTCTTC
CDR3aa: CASSPSGGEQFF

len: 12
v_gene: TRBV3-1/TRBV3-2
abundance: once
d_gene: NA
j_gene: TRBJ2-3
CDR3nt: TGTGCCAGCAGCCAAGGGGGTAGGACGCAGTATTTT
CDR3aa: CASSQGGRTQYF

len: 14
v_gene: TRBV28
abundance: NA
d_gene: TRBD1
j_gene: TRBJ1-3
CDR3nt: TGTGCCAGCAGGCAGGGGGCTCTTGGAAACACCATATATTTT
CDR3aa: CASRQGALGNTIYF

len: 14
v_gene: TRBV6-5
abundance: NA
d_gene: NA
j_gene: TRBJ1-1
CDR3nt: TGTGCCAGCAGTTTGGGCAGGACTAACACTGAAGCTTTCTTT
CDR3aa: CASSLGRTNTEAFF

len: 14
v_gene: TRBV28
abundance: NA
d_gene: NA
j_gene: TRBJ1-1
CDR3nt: TGTGCCAGCAGTTTCGGGACCCTGAACACTGAAGCTTTCTTT
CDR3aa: CASSFGTLNTEAFF

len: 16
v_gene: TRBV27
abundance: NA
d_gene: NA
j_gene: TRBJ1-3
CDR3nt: TGTGCCAGCAGTTTCAAGGGCGGCTTCTCTGGAAACACCATATATTTT
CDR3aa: CASSFKGGFSGNTIYF

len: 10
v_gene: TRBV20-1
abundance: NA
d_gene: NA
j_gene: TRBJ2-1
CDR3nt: TGCAGTGCCCCCCCGTTTGAGCAGTTCTTC
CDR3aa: CSAPPFEQFF

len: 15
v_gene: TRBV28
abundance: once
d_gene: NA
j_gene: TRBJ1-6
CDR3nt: TGTGCCAGCATACCCAGTTTCGGGGTAAATTCACCCCTCCACTTT
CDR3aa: CASIPSFGVNSPLHF

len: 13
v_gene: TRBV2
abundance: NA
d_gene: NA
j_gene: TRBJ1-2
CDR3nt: TGTGCCAGCAGTTCTCTGCAGGTCACTGGCTACACCTTC
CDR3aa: CASSSLQVTGYTF

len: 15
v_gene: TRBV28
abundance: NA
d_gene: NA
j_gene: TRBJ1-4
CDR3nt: TGTGCCAGCAGTTTTGTGGGGGCAGGCGGTGAAAAACTGTTTTTT
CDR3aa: CASSFVGAGGEKLFF

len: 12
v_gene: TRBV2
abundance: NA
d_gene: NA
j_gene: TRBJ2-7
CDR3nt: TGTGCCAGCGGTGGAAAGGCCTACGAGCAGTACTTC
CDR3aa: CASGGKAYEQYF

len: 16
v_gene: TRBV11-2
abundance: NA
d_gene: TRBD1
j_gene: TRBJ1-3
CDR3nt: TGTGCCAGCAGCCCGAGACAGGGGAGGAATGGAAACACCATATATTTT
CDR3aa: CASSPRQGRNGNTIYF

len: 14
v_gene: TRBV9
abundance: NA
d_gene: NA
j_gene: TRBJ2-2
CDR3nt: TGTGCCAGCAGCGGCCTAGGGGATGTCGGGGAGCTGTTTTTT
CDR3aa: CASSGLGDVGELFF

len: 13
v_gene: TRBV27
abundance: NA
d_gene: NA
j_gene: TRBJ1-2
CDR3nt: TGTGCCAGCAGTCACGGGGGGCAAGGTGGCTACACCTTC
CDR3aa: CASSHGGQGGYTF

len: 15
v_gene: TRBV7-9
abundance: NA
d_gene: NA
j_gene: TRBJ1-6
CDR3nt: TGTGCCAGCAGCCCCGCCGACAGGAATAATTCACCCCTCCACTTT
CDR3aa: CASSPADRNNSPLHF

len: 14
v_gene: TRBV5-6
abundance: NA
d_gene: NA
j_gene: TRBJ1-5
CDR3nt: TGTGCCAGCAGCTTGGGCCCGACGGATCAGCCCCAGCATTTT
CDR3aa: CASSLGPTDQPQHF

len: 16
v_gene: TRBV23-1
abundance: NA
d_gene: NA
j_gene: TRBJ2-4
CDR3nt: TGCGCCAGCAATCATCCAGGGGTATCGGGGAAAAACATTCAGTACTTC
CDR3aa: CASNHPGVSGKNIQYF

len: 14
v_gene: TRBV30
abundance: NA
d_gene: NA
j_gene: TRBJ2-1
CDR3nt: TGTGCCTGGACCCGCCGCGGCCGATACAATGAGCAGTTCTTC
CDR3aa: CAWTRRGRYNEQFF

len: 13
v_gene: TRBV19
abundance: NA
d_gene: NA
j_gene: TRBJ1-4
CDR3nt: TGTGCCAGTAGTGCGGTCTTTAATGAAAAACTGTTTTTT
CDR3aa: CASSAVFNEKLFF

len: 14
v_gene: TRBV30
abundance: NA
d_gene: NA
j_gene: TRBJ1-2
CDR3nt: TGTGCCTGGAGTGGTATCAGGTCCTTCTATGGCTACACCTTC
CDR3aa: CAWSGIRSFYGYTF

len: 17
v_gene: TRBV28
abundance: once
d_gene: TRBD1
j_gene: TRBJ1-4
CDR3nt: TGTGCCAGCAGTTCCGGGACAGCTTTTCCAACTAATGAAAAACTGTTTTTT
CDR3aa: CASSSGTAFPTNEKLFF

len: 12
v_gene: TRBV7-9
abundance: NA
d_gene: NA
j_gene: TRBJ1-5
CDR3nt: TGTGCCAGCAGCTTAAGCAATCAGCCCCAGCATTTT
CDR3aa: CASSLSNQPQHF

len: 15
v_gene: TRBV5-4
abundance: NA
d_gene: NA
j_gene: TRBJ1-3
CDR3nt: TGTGCCAGCAGCTTGGGAACAGGGCCCGGAAACACCATATATTTT
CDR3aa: CASSLGTGPGNTIYF